This TCR beta chain was identified in a study of blood T cells in healthy people across ages. Details on this clonotype: One junction end does not reproduce the germline sequence, and a read error may be involved.

Germline values: CDR1 MGHRA, CDR2 YSYEKL. CDR3 length equals 17 residues. The use of a sample-barcoded 5' primer and a J-beta primer mix characterized a second PCR of roughly 6 to 11 cycles. In TCRdb, the 5' RACE reads were re-called with MiXCR into one record per CDR3 protein. The profile covers fewer than 800,000 distinct CDR3 sequences, with just under 25% appearing a single time and just under 9.5% taken by the ten largest. These sequences were also reported in another study, on T cells of mothers and their children.

Sequencing was carried out using blood. The V call is TRBV4-1, the J call TRBJ2-5, with a tentative D call TRBD2 (6 bases). The closer fit of TRBJ2-7 to the DNA end suggests the J call may be wrong. The clonotype was recovered from a boy under 18 in good health. CDR3 protein: CASGQAGQGPLSYEQYF. In nucleotides, the CDR3 is TGCGCCAGCGGCCAGGCGGGGCAGGGCCCTCTTTCCTACGAGCAGTACTTC.